The rows below give T cell receptor beta chains drawn from one sample of a study of identical twins. TCRdb fed the 5' RACE reads into MiXCR, producing one record per CDR3 protein. The data show about 240,000 distinct CDR3 sequences, 7.5% seen once. These data were also reused for a study on yellow fever vaccine responses in identical twins.

Sequenced material: CD8+ T cells sorted from blood. The receptors come from a woman aged 18-29 years in good health. Both conserved end residues are part of each CDR3. The order of the fields is D gene, clone size, V gene, J gene, CDR3 protein, CDR3 DNA. A D gene is named only where the DNA matches it firmly. A row's size may be missing; if present it is once, few, many or a size class.

>.|few|TRBV28|TRBJ1-1
CASSFNGGAFF
TGTGCCAGCAGTTTTAACGGCGGGGCTTTCTTT
>TRBD2|.|TRBV27|TRBJ2-2
CASSWGLAGMNTGELFF
TGTGCCAGCAGTTGGGGACTAGCGGGGATGAACACCGGGGAGCTGTTTTTT
>.|many|TRBV29-1|TRBJ1-2
CSVEAAPLSFTF
TGCAGCGTCGAGGCAGCACCCCTTAGTTTCACCTTC
>.|.|TRBV6-2/TRBV6-3|TRBJ2-3
CASIGFQHTDTQYF
TGTGCCAGCATCGGGTTCCAGCACACAGATACGCAGTATTTT
>.|few|TRBV2|TRBJ2-7
CASTLTLTGPSYEQYF
TGTGCCAGCACTTTGACGCTGACGGGGCCCTCCTACGAGCAGTACTTC
>.|.|TRBV3-1|TRBJ2-7
CASSQGIYEQYF
TGTGCCAGCAGCCAAGGGATCTACGAGCAGTACTTC
>.|.|TRBV7-9|TRBJ2-1
CASTDIPGQFF
TGTGCCAGCACCGACATCCCCGGGCAGTTCTTC
>TRBD1|few|TRBV6-1|TRBJ1-5
CASSEWQGDQPQHF
TGTGCCAGCAGTGAGTGGCAGGGGGATCAGCCCCAGCATTTT
>TRBD1|few|TRBV5-1|TRBJ1-5
CASRDREGTGTQHF
TGCGCCAGCAGGGACAGGGAAGGGACCGGGACCCAGCATTTT
>TRBD2|many|TRBV4-1|TRBJ2-7
CASSQVPSGVSYEQYF
TGCGCCAGCAGCCAAGTTCCTAGCGGGGTATCCTACGAGCAGTACTTC
>TRBD2|few|TRBV19|TRBJ2-5
CASSIWSSGEETQYF
TGTGCCAGTAGTATATGGTCTAGCGGTGAAGAGACCCAGTACTTC
>.|many|TRBV9|TRBJ2-1
CASSPPGLLNNEQFF
TGTGCCAGCAGTCCCCCGGGGTTGCTAAACAATGAGCAGTTCTTC
>.|many|TRBV29-1|TRBJ2-5
CSVGDRRIQETQYF
TGCAGCGTTGGAGACAGGAGAATCCAAGAGACCCAGTACTTC
>.|few|TRBV12-3/TRBV12-4|TRBJ2-1
CASTSRDPLPYNEQFF
TGTGCCAGCACCTCCCGGGACCCACTGCCCTACAATGAGCAGTTCTTC
>.|few|TRBV27|TRBJ1-5
CASSRDVSNQPQHF
TGTGCCAGCAGTCGGGACGTTAGCAATCAGCCCCAGCATTTT
>.|few|TRBV15|TRBJ2-5
CATSRKRWEETQYF
TGTGCCACCAGCAGGAAGAGATGGGAAGAGACCCAGTACTTC
>.|few|TRBV12-3/TRBV12-4|TRBJ1-2
CASSHGREGRGGYTF
TGTGCCAGCAGTCACGGACGGGAGGGTAGGGGTGGCTACACCTTC
>TRBD1|many|TRBV29-1|TRBJ1-2
CSVAEDRGLGYGYTF
TGCAGCGTGGCCGAAGACAGGGGGCTGGGCTATGGCTACACCTTC
>.|many|TRBV28|TRBJ1-3
CASSLLMLGANSGNTIYF
TGTGCCAGCAGTTTACTTATGTTAGGTGCTAACTCTGGAAACACCATATATTTT
>.|many|TRBV15|TRBJ2-1
CATSRDSGDNEQFF
TGTGCCACCAGCAGAGATTCTGGAGACAATGAGCAGTTCTTC
>TRBD2|.|TRBV7-7|TRBJ2-1
CASSPGLAGDSYNEQFF
TGTGCCAGCAGCCCTGGGTTAGCGGGAGACTCCTACAATGAGCAGTTCTTC
>TRBD1|few|TRBV7-8|TRBJ2-7
CASSLIRQGYEQYF
TGTGCCAGCAGCTTAATCAGACAGGGGTACGAGCAGTACTTC
>.|many|TRBV29-1|TRBJ1-1
CSGVRTVNTEAFF
TGCAGCGGTGTGAGGACAGTCAACACTGAAGCTTTCTTT
>TRBD2|few|TRBV20-1|TRBJ2-1
CSARDPSGTLYNEQFF
TGCAGTGCTAGAGACCCTAGCGGGACCCTTTACAATGAGCAGTTCTTC
>TRBD2|.|TRBV24-1|TRBJ2-1
CATSDRRLAGNEQFF
TGTGCCACCAGTGATCGCCGACTAGCTGGGAATGAGCAGTTCTTC
>.|few|TRBV27|TRBJ2-3
CASSKISTDTQYF
TGTGCCAGCAGTAAGATTAGCACAGATACGCAGTATTTT
>.|many|TRBV29-1|TRBJ2-1
CSVPGVYNEQFF
TGCAGCGTTCCAGGGGTCTACAATGAGCAGTTCTTC
>.|few|TRBV10-3|TRBJ1-5
CAISHDPPQHF
TGTGCCATCAGTCACGACCCGCCCCAGCATTTT
>.|.|TRBV10-3|TRBJ1-5
CAISESLEGLSNQPQHF
TGTGCCATCAGTGAGTCTCTGGAGGGGTTGAGCAATCAGCCCCAGCATTTT
>.|many|TRBV6-2/TRBV6-3|TRBJ1-1
CASGRGGTEAFF
TGTGCCAGCGGCCGGGGAGGGACTGAAGCTTTCTTT
>.|.|TRBV4-1|TRBJ1-5
CASSQGGGQSNQPQHF
TGCGCCAGCAGCCAAGGAGGAGGACAGAGCAATCAGCCCCAGCATTTT
>.|few|TRBV7-9|TRBJ2-5
CASSKSAGTQETQYF
TGTGCCAGCAGCAAAAGCGCGGGCACACAAGAGACCCAGTACTTC
>.|.|TRBV5-1|TRBJ2-7
CASSTRDSDSYEQYF
TGCGCCAGCAGCACCCGGGACTCCGACTCCTACGAGCAGTACTTC
>.|.|TRBV10-2|TRBJ1-1
CASSPTTRVEAFF
TGCGCCAGTTCCCCTACCACCAGAGTTGAAGCTTTCTTT
>TRBD1|.|TRBV24-1|TRBJ2-1
CATSGNRGLDEQFF
TGTGCCACCAGTGGTAACAGGGGGCTCGATGAGCAGTTCTTC
>TRBD2|many|TRBV29-1|TRBJ2-1
CSVVAGRSYNEQFF
TGCAGCGTAGTAGCGGGGCGCTCCTACAATGAGCAGTTCTTC
>TRBD1|.|TRBV27|TRBJ1-6
CASSLQGASNSPLHF
TGTGCCAGCAGTTTGCAGGGGGCCTCTAATTCACCCCTCCACTTT
>.|.|TRBV11-3|TRBJ2-7
CASSSLATYEQYF
TGTGCCAGCAGCTCCCTTGCTACCTACGAGCAGTACTTC
>.|many|TRBV20-1|TRBJ2-1
CSASGTYYNEQFF
TGCAGTGCTTCCGGGACTTACTACAATGAGCAGTTCTTC
>TRBD2|.|TRBV5-5|TRBJ2-5
CASSLGLAGGPGETQYF
TGTGCCAGCAGCTTGGGATTAGCGGGGGGGCCAGGGGAGACCCAGTACTTC
>.|many|TRBV25-1|TRBJ1-1
CASSEWGQGAFF
TGTGCCAGCAGTGAATGGGGCCAAGGAGCTTTCTTT
>.|many|TRBV12-3/TRBV12-4|TRBJ2-7
CASSFSSMGEQYF
TGTGCCAGCAGTTTTTCCTCCATGGGTGAGCAGTACTTC
>.|few|TRBV4-2|TRBJ2-2
CASSQETLTGELFF
TGTGCCAGCAGCCAGGAAACTCTCACCGGGGAGCTGTTTTTT
>.|.|TRBV11-2|TRBJ2-7
CASSFLLGSYEQYF
TGTGCCAGCAGCTTCCTCTTGGGCTCCTACGAGCAGTACTTC
>TRBD2|few|TRBV11-2|TRBJ2-7
CASSDLAGLNSYEQYF
TGTGCCAGCAGCGATCTAGCGGGACTAAACTCCTACGAGCAGTACTTC
>TRBD2|few|TRBV6-5|TRBJ2-7
CASSYAAGGLSSYEQYF
TGTGCCAGCAGTTACGCGGCGGGAGGCCTGAGCTCCTACGAGCAGTACTTC
>TRBD2|.|TRBV3-1|TRBJ2-5
CASSQKSGGVEETQYF
TGTGCCAGCAGCCAAAAAAGCGGGGGAGTTGAAGAGACCCAGTACTTC
>.|few|TRBV5-6|TRBJ1-2
CASSSIGQPQNGYTF
TGTGCCAGCAGCTCCATTGGTCAACCTCAGAATGGCTACACCTTC
>.|few|TRBV11-2|TRBJ2-5
CASSLGDQNDETQYF
TGTGCCAGCAGCTTAGGGGACCAAAACGACGAGACCCAGTACTTC
>.|many|TRBV7-6|TRBJ2-3
CASSLGGGHTDTQYF
TGTGCCAGCAGCTTAGGTGGGGGACACACAGATACGCAGTATTTT
>.|.|TRBV12-3/TRBV12-4|TRBJ2-7
CASSLGLSLTEQYF
TGTGCCAGCAGCCTCGGACTAAGTCTCACCGAGCAGTACTTC
>TRBD2|.|TRBV7-6|TRBJ2-3
CASTRSGGPVDTQYF
TGTGCCAGCACCCGTAGCGGGGGCCCAGTCGATACGCAGTATTTT
>.|few|TRBV4-2|TRBJ2-6
CASSQDQTAGANVLTF
TGTGCCAGCAGCCAAGATCAGACGGCTGGGGCCAACGTCCTGACTTTC
>.|.|TRBV7-9|TRBJ1-4
CASSLDGGVDEKLFF
TGTGCCAGCAGCTTAGACGGGGGTGTGGATGAAAAACTGTTTTTT
>.|few|TRBV6-1|TRBJ1-6
CASSESPEAWDSPLHF
TGTGCCAGCAGTGAAAGTCCGGAGGCTTGGGATTCACCCCTCCACTTT